Here is one T cell receptor (beta chain) with its context. Its target is not known. TCRdb re-analysed the reads in MiXCR, keeping a single row per CDR3 protein. The sample records roughly 150,000 distinct CDR3 sequences, around a quarter being singletons. This sample is part of a study of T cell repertoires in cytomegalovirus infection. On the study more broadly: Public TCR beta signatures provided an indication of both CMV infection and a matching HLA type. Overall study findings and caveats: CMV-specific TCR beta clonotypes restricted by HLA-C dominated the ex vivo response. Individuals carrying CMV plus the relevant HLA were identified by cumulative frequency of public TCR beta families.

V lost 6 bases, J lost 6 bases, and 15 bases lay in between. The V gene's germline CDR1 is SQVTM and CDR2 ANQGSEA. This CDR3 spans 13 amino acids. The chain uses TRBV29-1 and TRBJ1-5, with D possibly being TRBD1 (6 bases). This clonotype originated in a human donor in good health (CMV status not recorded). Some clones in this sample may be carry-over from other donors' samples. Sequencing was carried out using PBMCs. The CDR3 DNA reads as TGCAGCGTATCACAGGGATCTGGTCAGCCCCAGCATTTT. It codes for CSVSQGSGQPQHF.